This section outlines one T cell receptor (beta chain) sequence together with its context. How the authors handled the data: Amplifying reference gene primers gave estimates of nucleated cell counts. Method: immunoSEQ multiplex PCR; TCRdb's copy keeps in-frame clones and lacks some. D and trimming were read from the DNA, whereas the V and J calls and clone size are those reported in that table. The sample shows around 72,000 clones, 83% of them seen only once. This CDR3 is built from 15 residues. V was trimmed by 5 bases and J by 2 bases, leaving 13 bases between them. CDR1 and CDR2 (germline): SGHTA, FQGTGA. The data originate from a study of blood T cell repertoires in COVID-19. Turning to the study itself: PBMCs, B-cell-depleted T cells, or T cells provided the cDNA or gDNA that made up the material.

The TCR was taken from a woman of 80 years or more with acute or convalescent COVID-19. Sequencing was done on a sample of peripheral blood. The rearrangement uses TRBV7-3 and TRBJ2-1, with a tentative D call TRBD2 (7 bases). The CDR3 loop is CASSPTGGAYNEQFF. The CDR3 coding sequence is TGTGCCAGCAGCCCAACGGGGGGCGCCTACAATGAGCAGTTCTTC.